This T cell receptor (beta chain) was sequenced for a study of OX40 agonist ivuxolimab in advanced cancers. Broader study findings: Clonal expansion was among the lowest in partial responders at 0.1-3.0 mg/kg, especially CD8+.

The data were produced by immunoSEQ multiplex PCR, yet TCRdb's version contains in-frame clones alone and is incomplete. The sample yields around 31,000 clones, around nine tenths seen once. Sampling times: baseline, cycle 4 day 1, cycle 7 day 1. Comment on this clone: As yet, its antigen is unknown.

The CDR3 has 17 residues. The ends lost 3 bases at V and 5 bases at J; junction bases unmatched: 11. Germline lookup yields CDR1 GTSNPN and CDR2 SVGIG (reference sequence). The input for sequencing was CD4+ or CD8+ T cells sorted from blood, taken in a trial of the OX40 agonist ivuxolimab. The sequence was collected from an adult with an advanced solid tumor such as melanoma, head and neck, liver or kidney cancer. This sequence joins TRBV30 and TRBJ1-5; 12 positions agree with TRBD1. The CDR3 loop reads CAWSGTGGAIRDQPQHF. The CDR3 coding sequence is TGTGCCTGGAGCGGGACAGGGGGCGCAATCCGGGATCAGCCCCAGCATTTT.